This is a list of T cell receptor beta chains from one sample in a study of T cells in Graves' hyperthyroidism and ophthalmopathy. TCRdb independently ran MiXCR on the multiplex PCR reads; one entry per CDR3 protein. The table includes about 640,000 distinct CDR3 sequences, around 20% detected once. The sequenced sample was blood. Receptors were obtained from a man younger than 45 with Graves' ophthalmopathy. CDR3s leave out the opening cysteine and the closing phenylalanine or tryptophan. The order of the fields is V gene, clone size, J gene, CDR3 protein. Clone size is given for some rows only: seen once, a few or many times, or a class if the clone is expanded.

>TRBV20-1|medium-sized|TRBJ2-1
SAGGLANYNEQF
>TRBV10-1|-|TRBJ2-3
ASSDGLAMNTQY
>TRBV6-5|-|TRBJ2-5
ASSYSTSGETQC
>TRBV7-2|few|TRBJ2-3
ASSLGIGIQMDTQY
>TRBV5-6|few|TRBJ2-5
ASSLRTTVQETQY
>TRBV29-1|few|TRBJ1-1
SVEDPARGTEAF
>TRBV20-1|-|TRBJ2-7
SARDPAGPTYEQY
>TRBV6-1|few|TRBJ1-1
ASSEPGRGDTEAF
>TRBV5-1|many|TRBJ2-1
ASSLTGGRDNEQF
>TRBV20-1|few|TRBJ2-5
SARVWLAGGPGKETQY
>TRBV24-1|few|TRBJ2-3
ATSEHKDTDTQY
>TRBV7-2|few|TRBJ2-2
ASSLDRGRLF
>TRBV6-1|many|TRBJ2-5
ASSLSGTGRETQY
>TRBV20-1|-|TRBJ2-1
SARALAGVNEQF
>TRBV29-1|-|TRBJ2-7
SVEEDGRGDEQY
>TRBV4-2|-|TRBJ1-6
ASSQEGRGNSPLH
>TRBV5-1|-|TRBJ1-6
ASSPSTYRGSTSPLH
>TRBV10-2|few|TRBJ2-1
ASSGRLAGGKLSSYNEQF
>TRBV20-1|-|TRBJ1-5
SASGLGQGDQPQH
>TRBV15|-|TRBJ2-7
ATSRDLPPGYEQY
>TRBV7-3|-|TRBJ2-3
ASSLGRVGSTDTQY
>TRBV25-1|-|TRBJ2-7
ASSEVTGGGYEQY
>TRBV7-2|many|TRBJ1-5
ASSLGAGQGFLRQPQH
>TRBV5-1|few|TRBJ1-1
ASSPGRGMTEAF
>TRBV13|few|TRBJ1-1
ASTRDSNTEAF
>TRBV30|-|TRBJ1-1
AWSGIRVGTEAF
>TRBV15|-|TRBJ1-2
ATSPDSSNYGYT
>TRBV20-1|few|TRBJ2-5
SAPGGDLQETQY
>TRBV28|many|TRBJ2-1
ASSLSWEQF
>TRBV6-1|-|TRBJ2-7
ASSPRSEQY
>TRBV7-8|many|TRBJ2-3
ASSLTGLRTDTQY
>TRBV6-2/TRBV6-3|-|TRBJ2-1
ASSYSVAGGRPEQF
>TRBV19|-|TRBJ2-5
ASSGLAGSSPRETQY
>TRBV5-1|-|TRBJ2-4
ASSFGGLQGKNIQY
>TRBV7-9|-|TRBJ1-4
ASSRLATNEKLF
>TRBV2|many|TRBJ2-3
ASSEAPIGTSTDTQY
>TRBV24-1|few|TRBJ2-7
ATSDNTGTGRYEQY
>TRBV20-1|many|TRBJ1-1
SAPPGTGGNTEAF
>TRBV20-1|-|TRBJ2-1
SARGASGLTYNEQF
>TRBV11-2|few|TRBJ2-3
ASSQDLASGIVDTQY
>TRBV30|few|TRBJ1-3
AWGSGGNTIY
>TRBV15|few|TRBJ2-1
ATSRVASGRSVNEQF
>TRBV12-5|few|TRBJ1-4
ASGLALETGRNEKLF